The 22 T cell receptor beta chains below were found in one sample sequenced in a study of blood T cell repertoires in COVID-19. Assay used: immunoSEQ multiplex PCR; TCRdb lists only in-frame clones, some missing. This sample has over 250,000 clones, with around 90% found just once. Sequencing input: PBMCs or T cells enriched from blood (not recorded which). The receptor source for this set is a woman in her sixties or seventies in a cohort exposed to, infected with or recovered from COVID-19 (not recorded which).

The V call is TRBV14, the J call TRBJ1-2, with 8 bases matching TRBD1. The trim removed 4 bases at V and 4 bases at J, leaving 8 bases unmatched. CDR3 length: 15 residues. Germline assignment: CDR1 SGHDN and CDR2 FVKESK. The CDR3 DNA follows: TGTGCCAGCAGCCCCTCGTACAGGGGGGGCTATGGCTACACCTTC. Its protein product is CASSPSYRGGYGYTF.

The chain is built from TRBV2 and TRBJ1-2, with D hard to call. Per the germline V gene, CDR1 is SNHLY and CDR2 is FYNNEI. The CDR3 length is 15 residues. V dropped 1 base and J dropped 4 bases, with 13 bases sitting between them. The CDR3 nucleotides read TGTGCCAGCAGTGAAGTTCATCCGAGCGTCTATGGCTACACCTTC. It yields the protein CASSEVHPSVYGYTF.

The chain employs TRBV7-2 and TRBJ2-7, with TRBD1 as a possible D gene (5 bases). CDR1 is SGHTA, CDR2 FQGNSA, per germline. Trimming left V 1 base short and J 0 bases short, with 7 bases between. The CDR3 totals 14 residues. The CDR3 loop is CASSLVTVSYEQYF. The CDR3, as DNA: TGTGCCAGCAGCTTAGTGACAGTCTCCTACGAGCAGTACTTC.

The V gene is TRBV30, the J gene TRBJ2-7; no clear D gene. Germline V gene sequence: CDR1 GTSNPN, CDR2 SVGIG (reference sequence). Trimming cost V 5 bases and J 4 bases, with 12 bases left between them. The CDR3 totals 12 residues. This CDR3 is CAWSPGPYEQYF. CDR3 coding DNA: TGTGCCTGGTCCCCGGGTCCTTACGAGCAGTACTTC.

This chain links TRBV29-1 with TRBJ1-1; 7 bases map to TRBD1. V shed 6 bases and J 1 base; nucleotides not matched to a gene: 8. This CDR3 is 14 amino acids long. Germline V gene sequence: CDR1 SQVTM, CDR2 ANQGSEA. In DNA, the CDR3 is TGCAGCGTCCGTTCGACAGGGCCGAACACTGAAGCTTTCTTT. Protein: CSVRSTGPNTEAFF.

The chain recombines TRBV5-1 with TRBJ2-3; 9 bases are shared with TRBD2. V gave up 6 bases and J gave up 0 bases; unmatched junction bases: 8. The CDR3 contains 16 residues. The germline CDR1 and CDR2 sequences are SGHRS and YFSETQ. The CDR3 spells CASKRLAAKSTDTQYF. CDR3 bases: TGCGCCAGCAAACGACTAGCGGCAAAGAGCACAGATACGCAGTATTTT.

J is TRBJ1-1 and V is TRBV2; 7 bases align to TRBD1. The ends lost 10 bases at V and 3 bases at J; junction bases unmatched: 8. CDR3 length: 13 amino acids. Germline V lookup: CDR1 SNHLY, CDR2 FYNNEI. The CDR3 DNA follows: TGTGCCAACAGCCTAACAGGGGACACTGAAGCTTTCTTT. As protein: CANSLTGDTEAFF.

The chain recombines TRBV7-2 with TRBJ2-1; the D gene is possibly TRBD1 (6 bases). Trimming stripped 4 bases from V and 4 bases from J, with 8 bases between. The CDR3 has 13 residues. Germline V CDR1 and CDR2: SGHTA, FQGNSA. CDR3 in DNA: TGTGCCAGCAGCTCGGACAGTTACAATGAGCAGTTCTTC. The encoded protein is CASSSDSYNEQFF.

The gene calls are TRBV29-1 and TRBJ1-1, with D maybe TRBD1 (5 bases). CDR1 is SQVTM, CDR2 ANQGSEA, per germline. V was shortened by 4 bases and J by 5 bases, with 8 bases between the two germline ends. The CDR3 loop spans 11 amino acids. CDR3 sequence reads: CSVVGETEAFF. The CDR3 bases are TGCAGCGTTGTAGGGGAAACTGAAGCTTTCTTT.

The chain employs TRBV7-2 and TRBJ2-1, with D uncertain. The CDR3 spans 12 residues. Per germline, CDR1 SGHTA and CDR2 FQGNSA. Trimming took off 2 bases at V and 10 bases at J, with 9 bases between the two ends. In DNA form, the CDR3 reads TGTGCCAGCAGCTTAAGGAGAATAGAGCAGTTCTTC. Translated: CASSLRRIEQFF.

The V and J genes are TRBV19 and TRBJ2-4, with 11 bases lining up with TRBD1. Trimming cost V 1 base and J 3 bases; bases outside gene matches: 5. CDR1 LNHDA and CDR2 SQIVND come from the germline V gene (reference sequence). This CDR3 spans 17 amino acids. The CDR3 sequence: CASSIGDRGYVKNIQYF. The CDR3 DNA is TGTGCCAGTAGTATAGGGGACAGGGGGTATGTCAAAAACATTCAGTACTTC.

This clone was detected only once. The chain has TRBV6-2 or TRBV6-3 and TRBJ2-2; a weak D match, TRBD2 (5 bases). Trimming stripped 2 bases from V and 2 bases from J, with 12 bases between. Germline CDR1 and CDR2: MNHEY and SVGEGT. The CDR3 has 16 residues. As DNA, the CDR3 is TGTGCCAGCAGTTACCGTTCTAGCCTCAACACCGGGGAGCTGTTTTTT. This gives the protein CASSYRSSLNTGELFF.

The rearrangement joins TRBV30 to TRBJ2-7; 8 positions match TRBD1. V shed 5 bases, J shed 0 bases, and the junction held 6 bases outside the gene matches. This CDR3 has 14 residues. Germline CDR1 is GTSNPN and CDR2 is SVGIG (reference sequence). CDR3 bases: TGTGCCTGGCAACCGGGACAGGTCTCCTACGAGCAGTACTTC. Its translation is CAWQPGQVSYEQYF.

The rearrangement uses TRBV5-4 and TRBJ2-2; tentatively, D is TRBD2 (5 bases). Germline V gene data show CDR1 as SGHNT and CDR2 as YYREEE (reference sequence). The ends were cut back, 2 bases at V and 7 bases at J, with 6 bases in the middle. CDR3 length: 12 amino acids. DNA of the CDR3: TGTGCCAGCAGCTTAGGAGGCGGGGAGCTGTTTTTT. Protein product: CASSLGGGELFF.

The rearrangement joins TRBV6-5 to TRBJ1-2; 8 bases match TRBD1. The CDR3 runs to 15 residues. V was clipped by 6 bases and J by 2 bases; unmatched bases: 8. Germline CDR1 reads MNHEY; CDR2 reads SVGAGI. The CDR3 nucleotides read TGTGCCAGCAGCAAGACAGGGGCAAAGAACTATGGCTACACCTTC. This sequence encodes CASSKTGAKNYGYTF.

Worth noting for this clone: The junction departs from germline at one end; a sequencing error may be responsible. CDR3 loop: CASSPLLAGGGELFF. As DNA, the CDR3 is TGTGCTAGCAGCCCCCTACTAGCGGGAGGTGGGGAGCTGTTTTTT. The chain recombines TRBV7-7 with TRBJ2-2, with 12 bases identical to TRBD2. CDR3 length: 15 amino acids. Germline CDR1 is SSHAT and CDR2 is FNYEAQ (reference sequence).

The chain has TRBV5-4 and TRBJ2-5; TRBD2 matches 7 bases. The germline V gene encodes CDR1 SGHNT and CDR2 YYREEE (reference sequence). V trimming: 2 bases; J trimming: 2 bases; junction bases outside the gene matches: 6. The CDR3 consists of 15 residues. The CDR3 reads CASSFVLADQETQYF. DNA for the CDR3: TGTGCCAGCAGCTTCGTCCTAGCGGATCAAGAGACCCAGTACTTC. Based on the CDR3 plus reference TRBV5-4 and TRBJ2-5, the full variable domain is ETGVTQSPTHLIKTRGQQVTLRCSSQSGHNTVSWYQQALGQGPQFIFQYYREEENGRGNFPPRFSGLQFPNYSSELNVNALELDDSALYLCASSFVLADQETQYFGPGTRLLVL.

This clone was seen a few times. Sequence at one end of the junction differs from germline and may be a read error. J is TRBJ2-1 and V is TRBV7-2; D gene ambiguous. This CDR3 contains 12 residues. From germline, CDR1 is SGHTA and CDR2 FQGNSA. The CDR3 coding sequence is TGTGCCAGCACCTTAACCCACAGTGAGCAGTTCTTC. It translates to CASTLTHSEQFF. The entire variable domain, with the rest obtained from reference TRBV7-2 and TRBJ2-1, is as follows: GAGVSQSPSNKVTEKGKDVELRCDPISGHTALYWYRQSLGQGLEFLIYFQGNSAPDKSGLPSDRFSAERTGGSVSTLTIQRTQQEDSAVYLCASTLTHSEQFFGPGTRLTVL.

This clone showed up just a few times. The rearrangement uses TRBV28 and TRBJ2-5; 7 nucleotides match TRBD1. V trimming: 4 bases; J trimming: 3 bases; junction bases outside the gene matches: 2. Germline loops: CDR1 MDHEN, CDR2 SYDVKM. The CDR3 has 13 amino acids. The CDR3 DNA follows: TGTGCCAGCAGTTCGGACAGGAAAGAGACCCAGTACTTC. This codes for CASSSDRKETQYF.

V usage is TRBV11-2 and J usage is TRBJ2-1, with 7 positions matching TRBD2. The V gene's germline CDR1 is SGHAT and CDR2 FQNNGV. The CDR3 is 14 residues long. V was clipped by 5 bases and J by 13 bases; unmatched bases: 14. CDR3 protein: CASSPNTGGDLQFF. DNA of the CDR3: TGTGCCAGCAGCCCAAACACGGGGGGAGATTTACAGTTCTTC.

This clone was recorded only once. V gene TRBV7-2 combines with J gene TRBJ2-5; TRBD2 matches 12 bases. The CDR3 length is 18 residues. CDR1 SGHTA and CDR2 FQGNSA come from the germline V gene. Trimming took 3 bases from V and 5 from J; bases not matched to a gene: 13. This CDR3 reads CASSLITVASGRGETQYF. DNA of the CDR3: TGTGCCAGCAGCTTGATAACCGTAGCTAGCGGGAGGGGGGAGACCCAGTACTTC. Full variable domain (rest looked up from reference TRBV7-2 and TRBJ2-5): GAGVSQSPSNKVTEKGKDVELRCDPISGHTALYWYRQSLGQGLEFLIYFQGNSAPDKSGLPSDRFSAERTGGSVSTLTIQRTQQEDSAVYLCASSLITVASGRGETQYFGPGTRLLVL.

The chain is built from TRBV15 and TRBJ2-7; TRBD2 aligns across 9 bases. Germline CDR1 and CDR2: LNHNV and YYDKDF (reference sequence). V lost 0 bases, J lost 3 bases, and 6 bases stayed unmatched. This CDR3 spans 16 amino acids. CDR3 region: CATSRDWREGFYEQYF. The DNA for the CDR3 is TGTGCCACCAGCAGAGATTGGCGGGAGGGATTCTACGAGCAGTACTTC.